This TCR beta chain was recorded in a study of T cell responses to AZD1222 COVID-19 vaccine. About the research overall: Pooling of second doses given at about 4 or about 12 weeks was done.

TCRdb's table, derived via immunoSEQ multiplex PCR, lists solely in-frame clones and lacks some. Among 95,000 to 100,000 clones listed, 90% were seen once. Points on this clone: Its specificity is unknown.

The V gene's germline CDR1 is SGHVS and CDR2 FQNEAQ. The V end lost 1 base, the J end lost 3 bases, and 10 bases lay between the germline ends. This CDR3 has 14 residues. The study, taken as a whole, reports: A mostly white British donor set with more females was recruited, and clonal diversity was possibly underestimated. Distributed over spike, vaccine-associated CD4 TCRs predominated at 160-218 and 743-854. Nearly half of spike-specific TCRs reportedly target unmutated variant regions.

The sequence was obtained from an adult in good health. The chain combines TRBV7-8 with TRBJ2-7; a possible D gene is TRBD2 (5 bases). The sequencing used peripheral blood, collected on day 0 of AZD1222 vaccination. The CDR3: CASSLVPGDYEQYF. CDR3 DNA sequence: TGTGCCAGCAGCTTAGTCCCCGGGGACTACGAGCAGTACTTC.